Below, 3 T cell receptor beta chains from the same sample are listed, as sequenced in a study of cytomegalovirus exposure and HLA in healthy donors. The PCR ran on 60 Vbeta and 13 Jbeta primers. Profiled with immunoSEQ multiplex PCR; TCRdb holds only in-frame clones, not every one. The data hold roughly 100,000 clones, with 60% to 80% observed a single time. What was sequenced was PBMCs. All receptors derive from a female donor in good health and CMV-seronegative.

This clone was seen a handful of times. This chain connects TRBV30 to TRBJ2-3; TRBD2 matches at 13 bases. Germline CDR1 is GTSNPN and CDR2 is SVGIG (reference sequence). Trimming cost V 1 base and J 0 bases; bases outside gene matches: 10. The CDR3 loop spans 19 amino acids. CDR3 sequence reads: CAWSGGVWTSGRSTDTQYF. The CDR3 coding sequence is TGTGCCTGGAGTGGCGGCGTTTGGACTAGCGGGAGAAGCACAGATACGCAGTATTTT. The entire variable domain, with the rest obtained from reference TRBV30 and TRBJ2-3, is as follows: SQTIHQWPATLVQPVGSPLSLECTVEGTSNPNLYWYRQAAGRGLQLLFYSVGIGQISSEVPQNLSASRPQDRQFILSSKKLLLSDSGFYLCAWSGGVWTSGRSTDTQYFGPGTRLTVL.

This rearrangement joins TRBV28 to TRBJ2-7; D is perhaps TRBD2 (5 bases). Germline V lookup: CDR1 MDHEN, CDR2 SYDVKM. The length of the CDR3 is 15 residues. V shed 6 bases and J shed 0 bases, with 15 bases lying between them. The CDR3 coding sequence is TGTGCCAGCAGCCTACTAGATTGGGACTCCTACGAGCAGTACTTC. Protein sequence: CASSLLDWDSYEQYF.

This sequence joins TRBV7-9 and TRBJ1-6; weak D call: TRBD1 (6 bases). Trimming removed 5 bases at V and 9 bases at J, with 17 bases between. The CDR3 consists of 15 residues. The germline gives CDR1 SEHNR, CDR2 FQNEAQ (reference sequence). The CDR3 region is CASSPPDSYGSPLHF. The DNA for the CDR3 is TGTGCCAGCAGCCCCCCGGACAGCTACGGTTCACCCCTCCACTTT. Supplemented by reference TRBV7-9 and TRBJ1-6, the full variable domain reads DTGVSQNPRHKITKRGQNVTFRCDPISEHNRLYWYRQTLGQGPEFLTYFQNEAQLEKSRLLSDRFSAERPKGSFSTLEIQRTEQGDSAMYLCASSPPDSYGSPLHFGNGTRLTVT.